This T cell receptor (beta chain) derives from a study of beta chain features in type 1 diabetes. Background on the study: Cell yields, age and gender were similar between patients and healthy donors. Points from the study as a whole: In the patient group, naive, central memory and Treg TCRB repertoires seemed more alike than in the healthy donor group.

Regarding this clone: Its antigen is unknown.

The V and J ends lost 0 bases and 9 bases, in that order; junction bases with no gene match: 6. The CDR3 has 16 residues. Germline CDR1 reads LGHNA; CDR2 reads YNFKEQ. What was sequenced were expressed TCRB transcripts, since all of the isolated RNA had been reverse transcribed. Deep immunoSEQ sequencing covered naive, central memory and regulatory T cell samples. The table came from immunoSEQ multiplex PCR; TCRdb's copy has only in-frame clones and leaves some out. The table shows roughly 330,000 clones, with 11% occurring only once. Purity exceeding 95% was reached by all sorted populations. The origin of this receptor is a young woman in good health. The sequenced material came from naive CD4+ T cells from blood. V gene TRBV4-2 combines with J gene TRBJ2-1; 12 nucleotides line up with TRBD2. The CDR3 reads CASSQENRLAGVEQFF. The CDR3 DNA follows: TGTGCCAGCAGCCAAGAAAACCGACTAGCGGGAGTTGAGCAGTTCTTC.